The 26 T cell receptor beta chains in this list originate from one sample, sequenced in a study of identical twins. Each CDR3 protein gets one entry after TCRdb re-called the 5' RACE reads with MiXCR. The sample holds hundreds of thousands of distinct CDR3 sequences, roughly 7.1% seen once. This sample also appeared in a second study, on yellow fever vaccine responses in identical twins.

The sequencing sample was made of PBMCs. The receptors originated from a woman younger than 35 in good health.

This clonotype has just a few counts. The CDR3 nucleotides read TGTGCCAGCAGTTACTCGTTTTTTTCTAGCCGGTCGGGGGGTGAGCAGTTCTTC. This gives the protein CASSYSFFSSRSGGEQFF. J is TRBJ2-1 and V is TRBV6-5; TRBD2 agrees at 7 bases. The CDR3 has 18 amino acids. The V gene end was trimmed by 0 bases and the J gene end by 9 bases; junction bases not matched to a gene: 17. Per germline, CDR1 MNHEY and CDR2 SVGAGI.

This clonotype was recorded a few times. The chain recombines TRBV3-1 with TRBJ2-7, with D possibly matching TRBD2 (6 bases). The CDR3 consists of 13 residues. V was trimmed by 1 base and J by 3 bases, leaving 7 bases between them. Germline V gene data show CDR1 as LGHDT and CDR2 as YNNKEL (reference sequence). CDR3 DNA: TGTGCCAGCAGCCAAGCGGGACTCTACGAGCAGTACGTC. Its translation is CASSQAGLYEQYV.

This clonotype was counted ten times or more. This chain's CDR3 is CASSLDYRHEQYF. The CDR3 bases are TGCGCCAGCAGCTTGGACTACCGGCACGAGCAGTACTTC. The chain carries TRBV5-1 and TRBJ2-7; D not resolved. CDR1 and CDR2 (germline): SGHRS, YFSETQ. Trimming removed 0 bases from V and 5 bases from J, with 9 bases in between. The CDR3 extends over 13 amino acids. The full variable domain, with the rest looked up from reference TRBV5-1 and TRBJ2-7, is KAGVTQTPRYLIKTRGQQVTLSCSPISGHRSVSWYQQTPGQGLQFLFEYFSETQRNKGNFPGRFSGRQFSNSRSEMNVSTLELGDSALYLCASSLDYRHEQYFGPGTRLTVT.

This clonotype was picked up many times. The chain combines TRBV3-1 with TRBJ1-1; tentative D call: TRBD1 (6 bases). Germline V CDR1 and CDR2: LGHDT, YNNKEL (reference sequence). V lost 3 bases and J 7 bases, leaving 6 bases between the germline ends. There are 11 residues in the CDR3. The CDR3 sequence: CASSQTGEAFF. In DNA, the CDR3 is TGTGCCAGCAGCCAGACAGGTGAAGCTTTCTTT.

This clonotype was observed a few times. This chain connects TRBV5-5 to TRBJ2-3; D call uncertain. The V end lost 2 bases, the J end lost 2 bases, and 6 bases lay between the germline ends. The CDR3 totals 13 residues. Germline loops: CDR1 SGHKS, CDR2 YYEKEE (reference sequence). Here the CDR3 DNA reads TGTGCCAGCAGCTTCACCCCCACAGATACGCAGTATTTT. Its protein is CASSFTPTDTQYF.

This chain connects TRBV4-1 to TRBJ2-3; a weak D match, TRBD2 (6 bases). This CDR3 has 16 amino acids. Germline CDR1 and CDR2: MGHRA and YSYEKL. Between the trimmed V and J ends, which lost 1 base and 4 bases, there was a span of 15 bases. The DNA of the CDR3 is TGCGCCAGCAGCCAAGTGTTGACTAGTGATGCAGATACGCAGTATTTT. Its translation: CASSQVLTSDADTQYF.

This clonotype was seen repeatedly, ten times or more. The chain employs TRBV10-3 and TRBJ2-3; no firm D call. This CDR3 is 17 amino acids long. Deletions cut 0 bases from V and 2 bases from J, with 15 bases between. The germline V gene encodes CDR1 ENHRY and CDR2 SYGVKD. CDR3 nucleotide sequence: TGTGCCATCAGTGAGTCCAGGTCAAACCCTAACACAGATACGCAGTATTTT. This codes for CAISESRSNPNTDTQYF.

The CDR3 spells CASNRPNSYEQYV. Written as DNA, the CDR3 is TGTGCCAGCAATCGACCCAACTCCTACGAGCAGTACGTC. The chain recombines TRBV28 with TRBJ2-7, with D uncertain. With 7 bases removed from V and 0 bases from J, the gap between germline ends came to 10 bases. CDR1 and CDR2 (germline): MDHEN, SYDVKM. CDR3 length equals 13 residues.

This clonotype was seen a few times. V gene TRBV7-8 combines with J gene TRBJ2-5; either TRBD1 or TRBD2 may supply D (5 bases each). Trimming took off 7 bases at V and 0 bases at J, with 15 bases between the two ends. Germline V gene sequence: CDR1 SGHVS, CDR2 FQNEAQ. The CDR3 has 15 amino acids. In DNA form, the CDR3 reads TGTGCCAGCAACACCCGGGACGGTTACCAAGAGACCCAGTACTTC. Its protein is CASNTRDGYQETQYF.

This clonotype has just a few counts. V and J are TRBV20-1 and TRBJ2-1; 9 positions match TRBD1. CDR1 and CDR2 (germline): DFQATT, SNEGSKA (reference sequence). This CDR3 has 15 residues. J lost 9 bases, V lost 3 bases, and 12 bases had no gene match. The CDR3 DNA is TGCAGTGCTAGGTCCCGGGACAGGGAGTGGGGTGAGCAGTTCTTC. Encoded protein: CSARSRDREWGEQFF.

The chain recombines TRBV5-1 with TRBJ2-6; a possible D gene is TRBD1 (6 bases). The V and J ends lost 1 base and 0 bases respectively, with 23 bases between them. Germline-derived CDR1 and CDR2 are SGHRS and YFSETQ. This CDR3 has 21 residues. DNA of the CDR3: TGCGCCAGCAGCTTGTCAGCTCAGGGGTCGGACCCCCACTCTGGGGCCAACGTCCTGACTTTC. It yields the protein CASSLSAQGSDPHSGANVLTF.

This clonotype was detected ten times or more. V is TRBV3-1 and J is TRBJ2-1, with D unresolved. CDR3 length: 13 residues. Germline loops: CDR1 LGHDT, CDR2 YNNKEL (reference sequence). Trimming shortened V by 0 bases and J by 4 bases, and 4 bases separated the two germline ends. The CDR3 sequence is CASSQENYNEQFF. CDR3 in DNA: TGTGCCAGCAGCCAAGAAAATTACAATGAGCAGTTCTTC.

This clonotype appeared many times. As DNA, the CDR3 is TGCAGCGTTCCAGGGGATTCGGATGGCTACACCTTC. Protein sequence: CSVPGDSDGYTF. The gene calls are TRBV29-1 and TRBJ1-2, with a possible D match to TRBD1 (6 bases). V was trimmed by 5 bases and J by 6 bases, leaving 13 bases between them. The CDR3 totals 12 residues. The germline V gene has CDR1 SQVTM and CDR2 ANQGSEA.

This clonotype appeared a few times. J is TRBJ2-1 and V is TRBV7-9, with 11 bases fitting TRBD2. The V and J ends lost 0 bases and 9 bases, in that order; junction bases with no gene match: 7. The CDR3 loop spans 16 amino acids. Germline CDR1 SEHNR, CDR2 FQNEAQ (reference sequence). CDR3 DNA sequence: TGTGCCAGCAGCTTAGCGGGGACTAGCGGATTACCTGAGCAGTTCTTC. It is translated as CASSLAGTSGLPEQFF.

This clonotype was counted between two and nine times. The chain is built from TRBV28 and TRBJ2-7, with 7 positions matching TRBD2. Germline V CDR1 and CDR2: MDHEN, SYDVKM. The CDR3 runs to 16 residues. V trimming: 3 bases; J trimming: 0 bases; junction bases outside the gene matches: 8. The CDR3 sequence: CASSFQSGASSYEQYV. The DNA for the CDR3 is TGTGCCAGCAGTTTCCAAAGCGGGGCTAGCTCCTACGAGCAGTACGTC.

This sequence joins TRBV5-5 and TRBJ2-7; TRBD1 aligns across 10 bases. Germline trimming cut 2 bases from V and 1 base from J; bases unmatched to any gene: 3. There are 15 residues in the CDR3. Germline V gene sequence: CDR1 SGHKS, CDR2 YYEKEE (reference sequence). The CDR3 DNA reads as TGTGCCAGCAGCTTTCAGGGACAGGGGTCCTACGAGCAGTACTTC. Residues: CASSFQGQGSYEQYF.

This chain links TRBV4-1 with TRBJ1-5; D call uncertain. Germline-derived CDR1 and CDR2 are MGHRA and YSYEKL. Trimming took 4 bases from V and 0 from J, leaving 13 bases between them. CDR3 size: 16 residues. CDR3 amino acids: CASSPHGFDSNQPQHF. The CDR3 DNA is TGCGCCAGCAGCCCTCACGGGTTTGATAGCAATCAGCCCCAGCATTTT.

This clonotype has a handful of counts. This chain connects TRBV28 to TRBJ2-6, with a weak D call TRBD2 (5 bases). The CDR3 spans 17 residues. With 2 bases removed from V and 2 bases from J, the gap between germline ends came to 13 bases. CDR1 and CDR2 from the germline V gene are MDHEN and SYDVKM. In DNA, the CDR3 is TGTGCCAGCAGTTTACCCTACTGGGAGCCTGGGGCCAACGTCCTGACTTTC. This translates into CASSLPYWEPGANVLTF.

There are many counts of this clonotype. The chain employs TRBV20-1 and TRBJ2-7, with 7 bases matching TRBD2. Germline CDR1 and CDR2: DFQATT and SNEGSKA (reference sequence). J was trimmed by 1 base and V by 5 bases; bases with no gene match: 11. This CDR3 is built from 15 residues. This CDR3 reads CSAPPSGSGSYEQYF. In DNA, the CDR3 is TGCAGTGCTCCACCCAGCGGTAGCGGGTCCTACGAGCAGTACTTC.

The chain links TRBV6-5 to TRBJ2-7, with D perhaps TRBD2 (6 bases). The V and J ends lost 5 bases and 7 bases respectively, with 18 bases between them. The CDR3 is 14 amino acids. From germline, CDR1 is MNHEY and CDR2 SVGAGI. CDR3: CASSNPTATREQYF. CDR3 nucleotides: TGTGCCAGCAGTAACCCTACGGCGACTAGGGAGCAGTACTTC.

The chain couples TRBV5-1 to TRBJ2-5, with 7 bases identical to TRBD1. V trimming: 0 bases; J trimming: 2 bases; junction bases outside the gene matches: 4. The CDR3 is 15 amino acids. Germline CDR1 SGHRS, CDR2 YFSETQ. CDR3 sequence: CASSLVGTVQETQYF. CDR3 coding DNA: TGCGCCAGCAGCTTGGTTGGGACAGTACAAGAGACCCAGTACTTC.

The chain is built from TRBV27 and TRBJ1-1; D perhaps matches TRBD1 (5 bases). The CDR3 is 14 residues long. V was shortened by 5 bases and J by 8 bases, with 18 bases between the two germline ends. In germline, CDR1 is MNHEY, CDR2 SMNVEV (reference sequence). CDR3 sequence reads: CASSPLTGGEEAFF. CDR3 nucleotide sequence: TGTGCCAGCAGTCCCCTCACCGGGGGGGAGGAAGCTTTCTTT.

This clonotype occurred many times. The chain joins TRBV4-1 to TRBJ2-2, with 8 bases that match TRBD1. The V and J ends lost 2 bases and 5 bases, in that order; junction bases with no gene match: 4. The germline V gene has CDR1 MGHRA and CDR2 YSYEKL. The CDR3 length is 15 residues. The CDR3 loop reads CASSQRQGQTGELFF. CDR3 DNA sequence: TGCGCCAGCAGCCAAAGACAGGGGCAGACCGGGGAGCTGTTTTTT.

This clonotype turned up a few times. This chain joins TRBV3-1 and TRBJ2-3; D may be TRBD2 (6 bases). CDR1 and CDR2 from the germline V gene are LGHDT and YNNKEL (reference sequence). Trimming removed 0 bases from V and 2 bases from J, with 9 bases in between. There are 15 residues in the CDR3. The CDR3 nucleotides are TGTGCCAGCAGCCAAGATCTAGCGAACACAGATACGCAGTATTTT. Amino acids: CASSQDLANTDTQYF.

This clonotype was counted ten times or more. The CDR3 bases are TGCAGCGCCAGACCCGTTAATGAGCAGTTCTTC. Protein product: CSARPVNEQFF. The chain has TRBV20-1 and TRBJ2-1; no reliable D call. The CDR3 spans 11 residues. Germline values: CDR1 DFQATT, CDR2 SNEGSKA (reference sequence).

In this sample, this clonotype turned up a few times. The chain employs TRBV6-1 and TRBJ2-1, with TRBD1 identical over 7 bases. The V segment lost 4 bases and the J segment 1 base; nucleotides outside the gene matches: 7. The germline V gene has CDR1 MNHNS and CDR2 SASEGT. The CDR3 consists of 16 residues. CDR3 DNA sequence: TGTGCCAGCAGTGGGGACAGTTCTTGGTCCTACAATGAGCAGTTCTTC. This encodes CASSGDSSWSYNEQFF.